This T cell receptor (beta chain) was sequenced in a study of identical twins. Whole-study findings and limits: Excess twin sharing in beta out-of-frame sequences was weaker.

This clonotype showed up just a few times. What it recognizes is unknown. One entry per CDR3 protein results from TCRdb running MiXCR on the 5' RACE reads. Counted here are 140,000 to 150,000 distinct CDR3 sequences, under 4.5% occurring once; the ten biggest clones make up roughly 8%. This clonotype was sampled from a man between 18 and 29 years old in good health. The sequenced sample consisted of memory T cells sorted from blood.

DNA for the CDR3: TGTGCCAGCAGCCAAGGACTAGCGGGAGCCGAGCAGTACTTC. This sequence encodes CASSQGLAGAEQYF. This sequence joins TRBV3-1 and TRBJ2-7; TRBD2 matches 12 bases. Trimming removed 1 base from V and 6 bases from J; junction bases left unmatched: 1. Germline assignment: CDR1 LGHDT and CDR2 YNNKEL (reference sequence). This CDR3 has 14 amino acids.